The clone carrying this TCR beta chain showed up just a few times. The CDR3 totals 14 residues. Germline assignment: CDR1 MNHEY and CDR2 SVGEGT. The germline V and J ends were trimmed by 4 bases and 2 bases, with 10 bases remaining between them. This entry belongs to a study of human T cells and chemical hapten exposure. Stated time point: healthy volunteer bleed at 2 weeks. Extraction of total RNA was performed on unfractionated whole blood. The library attached unique molecular identifiers to individual cDNA molecules. Original analysis: Samples held a median of around 92,000 TCRs, range roughly 20,000–700,000. TCRdb re-analysed the RACE reads in MiXCR, keeping a single row per CDR3 protein. TCRdb assigned the V and J calls; the authors' analysis was not used. The repertoire includes around 130,000 distinct CDR3 sequences, 9% to 10% of them detected once, and around 1.7% sits in the top ten.

The chain employs TRBV6-2 or TRBV6-3 and TRBJ2-3, with D possibly matching TRBD2 (5 bases). Sequencing was done on a sample of whole blood. The receptor comes from a male donor in good health. Some clones in this sample may be carry-over from other donors' samples. CDR3 DNA: TGTGCCAGCAGTTCACTAGACTTCACAGATACGCAGTATTTT. Translated: CASSSLDFTDTQYF.